These T cell receptor beta chains were read from a single sample in a study of shared clonotypes between healthy human individuals. Data came from immunoSEQ multiplex PCR; TCRdb stores just in-frame clones and leaves some out. The top ten hold 0.37% of the sample, which has about 2.5 million clones, 85% to 95% seen once. Material for sequencing was naive CD4+ T cells from PBMCs. Source of these receptors: a young man in good health. Some clones in this sample may be carry-over from other donors' samples. The CDR3 runs from the conserved cysteine through the conserved F or W. A D gene is named only where the DNA matches it firmly. Rows may omit the clone size; those that give it use once, few, many or a size class.

TGTGCCAGCAGCCCGAGGCCTCCACCCAACGAGCAGTACTTC	CASSPRPPPNEQYF	TRBJ2-7	once	NA	TRBV21-1
TGTGCCAGCAGCTACGGTACAGGAGGGGTTCGGCCGGATACGCAGTATTTT	CASSYGTGGVRPDTQYF	TRBJ2-3	NA	NA	TRBV5-4
TGTGCCAGCAGCGTTCTAAATCAGCCCCAGCATTTT	CASSVLNQPQHF	TRBJ1-5	once	NA	TRBV28
TGTGCCAGCAGCCCCGGGACAGGGGTTGGCTACACCTTC	CASSPGTGVGYTF	TRBJ1-2	NA	TRBD1	TRBV9
TGTGCCAGCAGCCGGGACCGGGACGGAGATACGCAGTATTTT	CASSRDRDGDTQYF	TRBJ2-3	NA	NA	TRBV5-4
TGTGCCAGCAGAGAGGAGCACCCATTTAACTATGGCTACACCTTC	CASREEHPFNYGYTF	TRBJ1-2	NA	NA	TRBV6-4
TGTGCCAGCAGCGCCAGGGGGCAAGGAGAGACCCAGTACTTC	CASSARGQGETQYF	TRBJ2-5	NA	TRBD1	TRBV5-5
TGTGCCAGCAGCGAGGGGGGACTAGCGGGAGAGCGTGCGCAGTTCTTC	CASSEGGLAGERAQFF	TRBJ2-1	NA	TRBD2	TRBV9
TGTGCCAGCAGCCAAGGGACTAGCGGCACCGGGGAGCTGTTTTTT	CASSQGTSGTGELFF	TRBJ2-2	NA	TRBD2	TRBV4-2
TGCGCCAGCAGCTTGGATCCTGTCGGGGGCTACGAGCAGTACTTC	CASSLDPVGGYEQYF	TRBJ2-7	NA	NA	TRBV5-1
TGTGCCAGCAGTTACAGAAACTCTGGAAACACCATATATTTT	CASSYRNSGNTIYF	TRBJ1-3	NA	NA	TRBV6-5
TGTGCCAGCAGTTCAAAAAACAGGGCTCTACAACAAGAGACCCAGTACTTC	CASSSKNRALQQETQYF	TRBJ2-5	once	NA	TRBV27
TGTGCCAGCAGCTTGGTGACAGCCCTTTACTCCGGGGAGCTGTTTTTT	CASSLVTALYSGELFF	TRBJ2-2	NA	NA	TRBV5-8
TGTGCCAGCAGCCAGGAGGTTGGGGCTGAAGCTTTCTTT	CASSQEVGAEAFF	TRBJ1-1	NA	NA	TRBV7-3
TGTGCCAGCAGCCCTGTGGGGGCGACATATGAGCAGTTCTTC	CASSPVGATYEQFF	TRBJ2-1	once	NA	TRBV9
TGCGCCAGCAGCGTACAGGGGGCAACTAATGAAAAACTGTTTTTT	CASSVQGATNEKLFF	TRBJ1-4	NA	TRBD1	TRBV5-1
TGTGCTAGTGGTGGGGACTGGCTGACTGGAAACACCATATATTTT	CASGGDWLTGNTIYF	TRBJ1-3	NA	NA	TRBV12-5
TGCAGCTGGGAGGGTGGGGAGACCCAGTACTTC	CSWEGGETQYF	TRBJ2-5	NA	TRBD2	TRBV29-1
TGTGCCAGCAGCTTAGGCGGGACAAGCGGGGAGCTGTTTTTT	CASSLGGTSGELFF	TRBJ2-2	once	NA	TRBV7-3
TGCGCCAGCAGCTTGGAGGGTCCGCGACACACCTTC	CASSLEGPRHTF	TRBJ1-2	once	NA	TRBV5-1
TGCGCCAGCAGCTTGGGCACAGGAGGACAAGAGACCCAGTACTTC	CASSLGTGGQETQYF	TRBJ2-5	NA	NA	TRBV5-1
TGTGCCAGCAGACCCCCCAGGGGGTTCAATGAGCAGTTCTTC	CASRPPRGFNEQFF	TRBJ2-1	NA	TRBD1	TRBV11-2
TGTGCCAGCAGTTCCTTCCAACCTGGTTCTGGAAACACCATATATTTT	CASSSFQPGSGNTIYF	TRBJ1-3	NA	NA	TRBV28
TGCAGTGCCCCCTCGAATCATGAGCAGTTCTTC	CSAPSNHEQFF	TRBJ2-1	NA	NA	TRBV20-1
TGTGCCAGCAGCCAAGATATACAGAACACTGAAGCTTTCTTT	CASSQDIQNTEAFF	TRBJ1-1	few	NA	TRBV4-2
TGTGCCAGCAGTCAAGGGAGTTTGGGGGACTATGGCTACACCTTC	CASSQGSLGDYGYTF	TRBJ1-2	NA	NA	TRBV6-5
TGTGCCAGCAGCCTGCGGACAGGGCACGACGAGCAGTACTTC	CASSLRTGHDEQYF	TRBJ2-7	NA	TRBD1	TRBV7-2
TGCGCCAGCAGCCAAGACTCCGACAGTTACAGCACCATATATTTT	CASSQDSDSYSTIYF	TRBJ1-3	NA	NA	TRBV4-3
TGTGCCAGCAGTTACTCGAAGGGCACGCGGCAGGGTAGCTCCATCGATGCTTTCTTT	CASSYSKGTRQGSSIDAFF	TRBJ1-1	NA	NA	TRBV6-8
TGTGCCAGCAGCTTGGGTAGGAATCAGCCCCAGCATTTT	CASSLGRNQPQHF	TRBJ1-5	NA	NA	TRBV5-6
TGTGCCAGCAGCTCAATCCCGGGTCCCCAAGAGGAGCAGTTCTTC	CASSSIPGPQEEQFF	TRBJ2-1	NA	NA	TRBV7-3
TGTGCCAGCACCCATGCCCCAGCGAACACTGAAGCTTTCTTT	CASTHAPANTEAFF	TRBJ1-1	NA	NA	TRBV5-8
TGTGCCAGCAGCGTAGGGCGGAACACCGGGGAGCTGTTTTTT	CASSVGRNTGELFF	TRBJ2-2	NA	NA	TRBV9
TGTGCCAGCAGTGGTCAGACAGGGGGCTTGAAGACTGAAGCTTTCTTT	CASSGQTGGLKTEAFF	TRBJ1-1	NA	TRBD1	TRBV28
TGTGCCAGCAGCTTGGTGACAGCCCAAGCCCCAGGCTACACCTTC	CASSLVTAQAPGYTF	TRBJ1-2	NA	NA	TRBV5-6
TGTGCCAGCAGTTTATGGGGCCAGATGAACACTGAAGCTTTCTTT	CASSLWGQMNTEAFF	TRBJ1-1	NA	NA	TRBV28
TGTGCCAGCAGCTTAGTCAGGGAAGAGACCCAGTACTTC	CASSLVREETQYF	TRBJ2-5	NA	NA	TRBV11-2
TGTGCCAGCTCACCCCTACTAGCGGGGGCCTACGAGCAGTACTTC	CASSPLLAGAYEQYF	TRBJ2-7	NA	TRBD2	TRBV18
TGCAGCGTTGAAGAGGCCCACAGGGATGAGGAGGAGCCCCATGGCTACACCTTC	CSVEEAHRDEEEPHGYTF	TRBJ1-2	NA	NA	TRBV29-1
TGTGCCAGCAGCCAAGTAATTAGCGGGAGGGCGGCTAGTAATGAGCAGTTCTTC	CASSQVISGRAASNEQFF	TRBJ2-1	NA	TRBD2	TRBV4-2
TGTGCCTGGAGTTTACCGGGACACCGAGATACGCAGTATTTT	CAWSLPGHRDTQYF	TRBJ2-3	NA	NA	TRBV30